The entry that follows covers one T cell receptor (beta chain) sequence. This CDR3 has 16 residues. CDR1 is LNHNV, CDR2 YYDKDF, per germline (reference sequence). The V and J ends lost 1 base and 3 bases, in that order; junction bases with no gene match: 5. These data originate in a study of blood T cell repertoires in COVID-19. The table came from immunoSEQ multiplex PCR; TCRdb's copy has only in-frame clones and leaves some out. The data contain approximately 290,000 clones, approximately 85% of them singletons. The receptor comes from a woman under 40 who had recovered from COVID-19. The rearrangement links TRBV15 to TRBJ1-5; TRBD1 aligns across 8 bases. Sequencing was carried out using PBMCs or T cells enriched from blood (not recorded which). The CDR3, as DNA: TGTGCCACCAGCAGAGGAGGGGGACAGGTCAATCAGCCCCAGCATTTT. Protein sequence: CATSRGGGQVNQPQHF.